This note documents a single TCR beta chain sequence. The data derive from a study of blood T cell repertoires in COVID-19. Study background: Samples representing acute and convalescent COVID-19 were sourced from the United States, Italy and Spain. Sample material is recorded as cDNA or gDNA derived from T cells, B-cell-depleted T cells, or PBMCs.

The CDR3 sequence is 17 residues long. The germline CDR1 and CDR2 sequences are SGHRS and YFSETQ. Trimming took 1 base from V and 4 from J, leaving 15 bases between them. In the original processing: How many nucleated cells were present was estimated from reference gene primer amplification. This table comes from immunoSEQ multiplex PCR, and its TCRdb copy is limited to in-frame clones, with some not included. That table supplies the V and J calls and clone size; D and trimming were determined from the DNA. The table records some 460,000 clones, roughly 90% of them present only once. The sequencing sample was made of peripheral blood. The chain couples TRBV5-1 to TRBJ1-6; D is perhaps TRBD1 (6 bases). The TCR was taken from a woman between 25 and 40 years old with acute or convalescent COVID-19. The CDR3 sequence is CASSLNRESSYNSPLHF. The CDR3 nucleotides read TGCGCCAGCAGCTTGAACAGGGAGTCTTCGTATAATTCACCCCTCCACTTT.